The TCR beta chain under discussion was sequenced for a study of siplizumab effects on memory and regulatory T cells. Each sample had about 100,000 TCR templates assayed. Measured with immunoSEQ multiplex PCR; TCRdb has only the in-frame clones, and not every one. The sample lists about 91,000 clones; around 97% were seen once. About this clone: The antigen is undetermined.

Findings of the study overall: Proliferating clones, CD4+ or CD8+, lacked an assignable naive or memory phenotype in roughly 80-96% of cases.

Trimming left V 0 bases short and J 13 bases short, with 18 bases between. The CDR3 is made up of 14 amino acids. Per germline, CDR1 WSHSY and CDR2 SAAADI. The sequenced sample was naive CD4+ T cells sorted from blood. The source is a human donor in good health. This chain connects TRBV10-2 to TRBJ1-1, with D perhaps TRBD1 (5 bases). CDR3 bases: TGCGCCAGCAGTGAGTCCGGGGGTCCCGGGAGTGGTTTCTTT. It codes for CASSESGGPGSGFF.